Shown below are 24 T cell receptor beta chains from a single sample sequenced in a study of cytomegalovirus exposure and HLA in healthy donors. Researchers ran the PCR with 60 Vbeta and 13 Jbeta primers. Generated by immunoSEQ multiplex PCR, the TCRdb table keeps only in-frame clones and is missing some. The data show around 300,000 clones, 80% to 90% seen once. The sequenced material came from PBMCs. The receptors were sampled from a woman younger than 35 in good health and CMV-seronegative.

The rearrangement joins TRBV11-2 to TRBJ2-2; 15 bases are a match to TRBD2. The ends lost 8 bases at V and 3 bases at J; junction bases unmatched: 4. The germline V gene encodes CDR1 SGHAT and CDR2 FQNNGV. The CDR3 covers 16 residues. The DNA of the CDR3 is TGTGCCAGCCGCGGACTAGCGGGGGGGTACACCGGGGAGCTGTTTTTT. This codes for CASRGLAGGYTGELFF.

V usage is TRBV13 and J usage is TRBJ1-6; 9 bases align to TRBD1. CDR3 length: 15 residues. J was trimmed by 11 bases and V by 6 bases; bases with no gene match: 11. Germline CDR1 and CDR2: PRHDT and FYEKMQ (reference sequence). CDR3 sequence reads: CASSPSGQGSTPLHF. Written as DNA, the CDR3 is TGTGCCAGCAGTCCTTCGGGACAGGGCTCGACACCCCTCCACTTT. The variable domain in full, completed from reference TRBV13 and TRBJ1-6, reads AAGVIQSPRHLIKEKRETATLKCYPIPRHDTVYWYQQGPGQDPQFLISFYEKMQSDKGSIPDRFSAQQFSDYHSELNMSSLELGDSALYFCASSPSGQGSTPLHFGNGTRLTVT.

This clone has only one observation. The rearrangement uses TRBV9 and TRBJ1-4; no firm D call. Trimming cost V 3 bases and J 0 bases, with 12 bases left between them. CDR3 length: 16 residues. Germline V gene data show CDR1 as SGDLS and CDR2 as YYNGEE. CDR3 amino acids: CASSAGRFATNEKLFF. The DNA for the CDR3 is TGTGCCAGCAGCGCAGGCAGGTTTGCAACTAATGAAAAACTGTTTTTT.

This chain uses TRBV7-6 with TRBJ1-1; 10 bases map to TRBD1. The trim removed 1 base at V and 5 bases at J, leaving 10 bases unmatched. This CDR3 has 17 amino acids. Per the germline V gene, CDR1 is SGHVS and CDR2 is FNYEAQ. For the CDR3, the DNA is TGTGCCAGCAGCTTAGGGACAGGGGGTATTCTAGGAACTGAAGCTTTCTTT. Amino acid sequence: CASSLGTGGILGTEAFF.

This chain links TRBV11-2 with TRBJ2-7; weak D call: TRBD1 (5 bases). This CDR3 comprises 15 residues. Germline V lookup: CDR1 SGHAT, CDR2 FQNNGV. V lost 1 base to trimming and J lost 5 bases, with 15 bases between them. CDR3 protein: CASSLGRPQGHEQYF. As DNA, the CDR3 is TGTGCCAGCAGCTTAGGTCGTCCCCAGGGCCACGAGCAGTACTTC.

The V gene is TRBV7-8, the J gene TRBJ1-1; D is unclear. Germline V gene data show CDR1 as SGHVS and CDR2 as FQNEAQ. The CDR3 spans 13 residues. The V end lost 0 bases, the J end lost 6 bases, and 8 bases lay between the germline ends. The CDR3 is CASSLASGSEAFF. The CDR3 DNA is TGTGCCAGCAGCTTAGCCTCCGGTTCTGAAGCTTTCTTT.

The J gene is TRBJ2-2, the V gene TRBV7-9, with a tentative D call TRBD2 (5 bases). V dropped 6 bases and J dropped 4 bases, with 18 bases sitting between them. In germline, CDR1 is SEHNR, CDR2 FQNEAQ (reference sequence). The CDR3 consists of 16 residues. The CDR3 nucleotides read TGTGCCAGCAGTAGCGAGGTAGTCAAAAGCACCGGGGAGCTGTTTTTT. Translating gives CASSSEVVKSTGELFF.

The gene calls are TRBV7-6 and TRBJ1-4; D gene unclear. The V gene's germline CDR1 is SGHVS and CDR2 FNYEAQ. V was cut by 0 bases and J by 8 bases, with 7 bases left in between. This CDR3 is 13 amino acids long. In DNA form, the CDR3 reads TGTGCCAGCAGCTTAGCGGCCGCAGAAAAACTGTTTTTT. As protein: CASSLAAAEKLFF.

The rearrangement uses TRBV30 and TRBJ2-5, with D maybe TRBD1 (5 bases). The closer fit of TRBJ2-7 to the DNA end suggests the J call may be wrong. The germline V gene encodes CDR1 GTSNPN and CDR2 SVGIG (reference sequence). The CDR3 has 12 amino acids. The CDR3 spells CAWKGYSYEQYF. DNA of the CDR3: TGTGCCTGGAAGGGGTACTCCTACGAGCAGTACTTC.

In DNA, the CDR3 is TGTGCCTGGAAGCCCCCCGGTGGTTATAATTCACCCCTCCACTTT. As protein: CAWKPPGGYNSPLHF. The rearrangement links TRBV30 to TRBJ1-6, with D uncertain. Germline V gene sequence: CDR1 GTSNPN, CDR2 SVGIG (reference sequence). V was trimmed by 4 bases and J by 4 bases, leaving 14 bases between them. The CDR3 sequence is 15 residues long.

The gene calls are TRBV11-3 and TRBJ2-2, with 7 bases aligning to TRBD2. The CDR3 is made up of 14 amino acids. CDR1 is SGHNT, CDR2 YENEEA, per germline. Unmatched junction bases numbered 2, after V lost 3 bases and J lost 4 bases. Here the CDR3 DNA reads TGTGCCAGCAGCTTTACGGGGGGCACCGGGGAGCTGTTTTTT. Its protein product is CASSFTGGTGELFF.

The chain has TRBV11-2 and TRBJ2-5; the D gene is possibly TRBD1 (5 bases). This CDR3 region has 16 residues. CDR1 and CDR2 (germline): SGHAT, FQNNGV. Deletions cut 5 bases from V and 3 bases from J, with 19 bases between. CDR3 in DNA: TGTGCCAGCAGCCCAGTCTTTTTGGGCAGGGAAGAGACCCAGTACTTC. This gives the protein CASSPVFLGREETQYF.

The chain employs TRBV30 and TRBJ1-6; 7 bases agree with TRBD1. The germline CDR1 and CDR2 sequences are GTSNPN and SVGIG (reference sequence). CDR3 length: 15 residues. The V gene end was trimmed by 0 bases and the J gene end by 11 bases; junction bases not matched to a gene: 10. CDR3 region: CAWSVQTGDRAPLHF. The CDR3 DNA is TGTGCCTGGAGTGTACAAACAGGGGACCGGGCACCCCTCCACTTT.

This chain uses TRBV11-2 with TRBJ2-7; D uncertain. The V gene's germline CDR1 is SGHAT and CDR2 FQNNGV. The CDR3 consists of 12 residues. The germline V and J ends were trimmed by 5 bases and 3 bases, with 8 bases remaining between them. The DNA for the CDR3 is TGTGCCAGCAGCCCTCGCAGCTACGAGCAGTACTTC. This codes for CASSPRSYEQYF.

The rearrangement uses TRBV29-1 and TRBJ1-2, with 8 positions matching TRBD1. The CDR3 length is 13 residues. The V segment lost 3 bases and the J segment 4 bases; nucleotides outside the gene matches: 4. Per germline, CDR1 SQVTM and CDR2 ANQGSEA. The DNA of the CDR3 is TGCAGCGTTGAGGGGACAGGCCCCTATGGCTACACCTTC. It yields the protein CSVEGTGPYGYTF.

The chain links TRBV6-5 to TRBJ1-6; 8 bases are a match to TRBD1. V lost 2 bases to trimming and J lost 10 bases; unmatched junction nucleotides: 7. The CDR3 is 15 amino acids. The germline CDR1 and CDR2 sequences are MNHEY and SVGAGI. The chain's CDR3 is CASSYMDRVGSPLHF. CDR3 in DNA: TGTGCCAGCAGTTACATGGACAGGGTTGGGTCACCCCTCCACTTT.

This clone was seen only once. This sequence joins TRBV5-1 and TRBJ2-7, with TRBD2 matching over 8 bases. V lost 4 bases, J lost 3 bases, and 9 bases stayed unmatched. The CDR3 length is 15 residues. Per germline, CDR1 SGHRS and CDR2 YFSETQ. Here the CDR3 DNA reads TGCGCCAGCAGCGGAGGGGGAGCGGGGGACTACGAGCAGTACTTC. It is translated as CASSGGGAGDYEQYF.

This chain uses TRBV6-5 with TRBJ1-2, with D possibly matching TRBD1 (5 bases). V lost 5 bases to trimming and J lost 3 bases, with 16 bases between them. The CDR3 has 15 residues. Germline loops: CDR1 MNHEY, CDR2 SVGAGI. For the CDR3, the DNA is TGTGCCAGCAGTCCCAGGGTCAGCTCATACTATGGCTACACCTTC. Its protein is CASSPRVSSYYGYTF.

This clone was seen once. The CDR3 bases are TGTGCCAGCAGGCCTTCAGTGGACGAGCAGTACTTC. Its translation is CASRPSVDEQYF. The chain has TRBV28 and TRBJ2-7; D call uncertain. Germline V gene sequence: CDR1 MDHEN, CDR2 SYDVKM. Trimming removed 6 bases at V and 5 bases at J, with 11 bases between. This CDR3 region has 12 residues.

V gene TRBV7-3 combines with J gene TRBJ2-2; TRBD1 matches at 8 bases. The V gene end was trimmed by 5 bases and the J gene end by 3 bases; junction bases not matched to a gene: 8. Germline V lookup: CDR1 SGHTA, CDR2 FQGTGA. The CDR3 consists of 16 residues. CDR3 sequence: CASSGRRGPDTGELFF. The DNA for the CDR3 is TGTGCCAGCAGCGGACGCAGGGGGCCGGACACCGGGGAGCTGTTTTTT. The variable domain in full, with the rest retrieved from reference TRBV7-3 and TRBJ2-2, is GAGVSQTPSNKVTEKGKYVELRCDPISGHTALYWYRQSLGQGPEFLIYFQGTGAADDSGLPNDRFFAVRPEGSVSTLKIQRTERGDSAVYLCASSGRRGPDTGELFFGEGSRLTVL.

This clone occurred once. The rearrangement links TRBV7-3 to TRBJ2-1; 11 positions agree with TRBD2. There are 17 residues in the CDR3. V lost 5 bases and J lost 5; bases outside the gene matches: 11. CDR1 is SGHTA and CDR2 is FQGTGA in the germline V gene. CDR3 sequence reads: CASSPRPSGGINNEQFF. Here the CDR3 DNA reads TGTGCCAGCAGCCCTAGGCCTAGCGGGGGGATAAACAATGAGCAGTTCTTC.

The genes are TRBV6-4 and TRBJ1-6; the D is unclear. CDR1 and CDR2 from the germline V gene are MRHNA and SNTAGT. The CDR3 is 13 residues long. V gave up 3 bases and J gave up 8 bases, with 8 bases separating them. The CDR3 spells CASSEQADSPLHF. The DNA for the CDR3 is TGTGCCAGCAGTGAGCAAGCGGATTCACCCCTCCACTTT.

The chain uses TRBV27 and TRBJ2-3; weak D call: TRBD2 (5 bases). The V gene's germline CDR1 is MNHEY and CDR2 SMNVEV (reference sequence). The CDR3 contains 15 residues. Trimming left V 3 bases short and J 8 bases short, with 18 bases between. CDR3 DNA sequence: TGTGCCAGCAGTTTGAACGGAGAGGGAACCGTTACGCAGTATTTT. Its protein is CASSLNGEGTVTQYF.

This clone was detected once. The chain uses TRBV6-5 and TRBJ2-3; D is undetermined. The CDR3 is 13 amino acids. Trimming stripped 6 bases from V and 2 bases from J, with 9 bases between. Per germline, CDR1 MNHEY and CDR2 SVGAGI. The CDR3 protein is CASRAPITDTQYF. CDR3 coding DNA: TGTGCCAGCAGGGCACCCATCACAGATACGCAGTATTTT.